One sample yielded the 32 T cell receptor beta chains listed below, sequenced in a study of T-cell memory formation after mild COVID-19. MiXCR, run by TCRdb on the 5' RACE reads, gives a single entry per CDR3 protein. This table holds hundreds of thousands of distinct CDR3 sequences, around 28% found once. Sequenced sample: PBMCs or a T cell subset sorted from them (not recorded which). The receptors shown here come from an adult woman who had mild COVID-19 (a few samples of this study predate the infection). Cell type and time point are not known.

This clonotype was counted ten times or more. The chain employs TRBV28 and TRBJ2-2; TRBD1 is a possible D gene (5 bases). With 4 bases removed from V and 5 bases from J, the gap between germline ends came to 17 bases. The V gene's germline CDR1 is MDHEN and CDR2 SYDVKM. This CDR3 spans 16 amino acids. CDR3 sequence: CASSSIGHPSTGELFF. In DNA form, the CDR3 reads TGTGCCAGCAGTTCGATAGGACATCCTTCGACCGGGGAGCTGTTTTTT.

The V and J genes are TRBV12-3 or TRBV12-4 and TRBJ1-1; no firm D call. The CDR3 covers 13 residues. With 4 bases removed from V and 4 bases from J, the gap between germline ends came to 10 bases. As DNA, the CDR3 is TGTGCCAGCAGTTCCGTCTGGGTCACTGAAGCTTTCTTT. It encodes CASSSVWVTEAFF.

The CDR3 region is CAWSTDNYEQYF. The CDR3 region has the DNA TGTGCCTGGAGCACGGACAACTACGAGCAGTACTTC. This sequence joins TRBV30 and TRBJ2-7, with TRBD1 as a possible D gene (5 bases). V was cut by 3 bases and J by 3 bases, with 9 bases left in between. Per germline, CDR1 GTSNPN and CDR2 SVGIG (reference sequence). The CDR3 is 12 amino acids.

The chain links TRBV11-3 to TRBJ2-3; D tentatively fits TRBD1 or TRBD2 (5 bases each). CDR1 and CDR2 from the germline V gene are SGHNT and YENEEA. V lost 5 bases to trimming and J lost 0 bases, with 12 bases between them. This CDR3 contains 15 residues. The CDR3 spells CASSKRDGSTDTQYF. For the CDR3, the DNA is TGTGCCAGCAGCAAACGGGACGGCAGCACAGATACGCAGTATTTT.

The chain combines TRBV19 with TRBJ2-1, with D unresolved. Germline CDR1 and CDR2: LNHDA and SQIVND (reference sequence). V shed 5 bases and J shed 7 bases, with 9 bases lying between them. This CDR3 has 12 residues. The CDR3, as DNA: TGTGCCAGTAGTTATCTCAGGAATGAGCAGTTCTTC. This codes for CASSYLRNEQFF.

This chain joins TRBV24-1 and TRBJ2-1, with TRBD2 as a possible D gene (6 bases). Looked up from germline, CDR1 is KGHDR and CDR2 is SFDVKD. With 6 bases removed from V and 3 bases from J, the gap between germline ends came to 23 bases. This CDR3 comprises 18 residues. Written as DNA, the CDR3 is TGTGCCACCAGTTTGAAAAGAACGGGAGTTGACGGCTACAATGAGCAGTTCTTC. Residues: CATSLKRTGVDGYNEQFF.

The chain combines TRBV27 with TRBJ2-1; D is undetermined. Trimming stripped 0 bases from V and 7 bases from J, with 7 bases between. Germline-derived CDR1 and CDR2 are MNHEY and SMNVEV (reference sequence). The CDR3 has 13 residues. CDR3 DNA: TGTGCCAGCAGTTTATCGAAGTGGAATGAGCAGTTCTTC. It encodes CASSLSKWNEQFF.

The rearrangement uses TRBV5-1 and TRBJ2-1; 7 nucleotides align to TRBD1. V dropped 3 bases and J dropped 9; count of bases not matched to a gene: 9. The CDR3 runs 14 residues. Germline CDR1 is SGHRS and CDR2 is YFSETQ. The CDR3 coding sequence is TGCGCCAGCAGCTCGGGCGAGGGGGCGAGTGAGCAGTTCTTC. Encoded protein: CASSSGEGASEQFF.

In this sample, this clonotype turned up a few times. The rearrangement joins TRBV29-1 to TRBJ2-7; 11 bases are shared with TRBD2. Unmatched junction bases numbered 2, after V lost 5 bases and J lost 2 bases. The V gene's germline CDR1 is SQVTM and CDR2 ANQGSEA. The CDR3 spans 13 residues. CDR3: CSVMTSGTYEQYF. CDR3 bases: TGCAGCGTTATGACTAGCGGGACCTACGAGCAGTACTTC.

The J gene is TRBJ1-4, the V gene TRBV4-3; TRBD1 matches 8 bases. From germline, CDR1 is LGHNA and CDR2 YSLEER. V gave up 4 bases and J gave up 7 bases; unmatched junction bases: 11. This CDR3 spans 16 amino acids. The CDR3 spells CASSPTISTGVEKLFF. For the CDR3, the DNA is TGCGCCAGCAGCCCAACAATCTCGACAGGGGTTGAAAAACTGTTTTTT.

In its sample, this clonotype was seen a few times. V and J are TRBV7-9 and TRBJ1-5; D gene ambiguous. In germline, CDR1 is SEHNR, CDR2 FQNEAQ (reference sequence). Trimming shortened V by 1 base and J by 6 bases, and 13 bases separated the two germline ends. CDR3 length: 15 residues. CDR3 in DNA: TGTGCCAGCAGCTTAGAGGCTCTAGCGGGTCAGCCCCAGCATTTT. It encodes CASSLEALAGQPQHF.

This clonotype was counted only a few times. The chain carries TRBV27 and TRBJ2-7, with a possible D match to TRBD2 (5 bases). The CDR3 has 12 amino acids. V was cut by 3 bases and J by 6 bases, with 9 bases left in between. Per the germline V gene, CDR1 is MNHEY and CDR2 is SMNVEV (reference sequence). In DNA form, the CDR3 reads TGTGCCAGCAGTTTCTACCGGGGCGAGCAGTACTTC. It specifies CASSFYRGEQYF.

V gene TRBV5-5 combines with J gene TRBJ2-7; TRBD1 might be the D (6 bases). Trimming took 4 bases from V and 0 from J, leaving 14 bases between them. Germline-derived CDR1 and CDR2 are SGHKS and YYEKEE (reference sequence). The CDR3 is 15 residues long. The CDR3, as DNA: TGTGCCAGCAGCGCCTGGCAGGGGAGCTCCTACGAGCAGTACTTC. Translating it yields CASSAWQGSSYEQYF.

This clonotype was seen ten or more times. The V call is TRBV20-1, the J call TRBJ2-7; 8 bases match TRBD1. Germline values: CDR1 DFQATT, CDR2 SNEGSKA (reference sequence). Trimming at V came to 6 bases and at J to 6 bases, leaving 10 bases not matched to a gene. This CDR3 is built from 13 residues. CDR3 nucleotide sequence: TGCAGTGCCTCGACAACAGGGGGACGCGAGCAGTACTTC. It is translated as CSASTTGGREQYF.

J is TRBJ2-3 and V is TRBV5-4; TRBD2 agrees at 11 bases. Germline trimming cut 3 bases from V and 4 bases from J; bases unmatched to any gene: 7. Germline V CDR1 and CDR2: SGHNT, YYREEE (reference sequence). The CDR3 runs to 16 residues. CDR3 DNA sequence: TGTGCCAGCAGCTGGAAGACTAGCGGGACCGCAGATACGCAGTATTTT. Translation gives CASSWKTSGTADTQYF.

This clonotype was recorded many times. The chain carries TRBV20-1 and TRBJ2-7; 7 positions match TRBD2. Germline values: CDR1 DFQATT, CDR2 SNEGSKA (reference sequence). The CDR3 is 13 amino acids. Trimming cost V 0 bases and J 3 bases; bases outside gene matches: 2. DNA for the CDR3: TGCAGTGCTAGAGAGGAGCGGGACTACGAGCAGTACTTC. The encoded protein is CSAREERDYEQYF.

This clonotype was seen more than once but under ten times. The rearrangement links TRBV25-1 to TRBJ2-5; 8 bases are a match to TRBD2. Germline V gene data show CDR1 as MGHDK and CDR2 as SYGVNS. The V segment lost 1 base and the J segment 2 bases; nucleotides outside the gene matches: 6. This CDR3 has 16 amino acids. CDR3 in amino acids: CASSEFGGAPQETQYF. The CDR3 nucleotides are TGTGCCAGCAGTGAATTCGGGGGGGCACCACAAGAGACCCAGTACTTC. The variable domain in full, completed from reference TRBV25-1 and TRBJ2-5, reads EADIYQTPRYLVIGTGKKITLECSQTMGHDKMYWYQQDPGMELHLIHYSYGVNSTEKGDLSSESTVSRIRTEHFPLTLESARPSHTSQYLCASSEFGGAPQETQYFGPGTRLLVL.

The chain links TRBV7-2 to TRBJ2-7, with D perhaps matching TRBD2 (6 bases). CDR1 is SGHTA and CDR2 is FQGNSA in the germline V gene. This CDR3 contains 14 residues. The germline V and J ends were trimmed by 1 base and 3 bases, with 10 bases remaining between them. The CDR3 protein is CASSLDGGIYEQYF. The CDR3 DNA sequence: TGTGCCAGCAGCTTAGATGGAGGGATCTACGAGCAGTACTTC.

This clonotype was seen a few times. V usage is TRBV7-9 and J usage is TRBJ2-3, with 11 bases lining up with TRBD2. With V trimmed by 3 bases and J by 1 base, 3 bases remained unmatched. The length of the CDR3 is 16 residues. The germline V gene encodes CDR1 SEHNR and CDR2 FQNEAQ (reference sequence). DNA of the CDR3: TGTGCCAGCAGCTTTGGTAGCGGGGGGGGCACAGATACGCAGTATTTT. It translates to CASSFGSGGGTDTQYF.

As regards this clonotype: A junction end diverges from the germline sequence, so it may reflect a read error. The chain links TRBV3-1 to TRBJ1-1; a weak D match, TRBD1 (6 bases). Germline V gives CDR1 LGHDT, CDR2 YNNKEL (reference sequence). The CDR3 length is 14 residues. CDR3 sequence reads: CASSPRGGGAEALF. CDR3 DNA sequence: TGTGCCAGCAGCCCTAGAGGCGGGGGGGCTGAAGCTTTATTT.

This chain connects TRBV24-1 to TRBJ1-2; TRBD1 is a possible D gene (6 bases). Trimming removed 9 bases from V and 6 bases from J, with 16 bases in between. Germline-derived CDR1 and CDR2 are KGHDR and SFDVKD. The CDR3 contains 13 residues. In DNA, the CDR3 is TGTGCCACCTCGGGACATCGGTTTGATGGCTACACCTTC. This codes for CATSGHRFDGYTF.

The chain has TRBV24-1 and TRBJ2-2, with 9 nucleotides matching TRBD2. The V and J ends lost 4 bases and 1 base, in that order; junction bases with no gene match: 9. This CDR3 has 18 amino acids. The germline V gene encodes CDR1 KGHDR and CDR2 SFDVKD. Here the CDR3 DNA reads TGTGCCACCAGTGACCCATACACTAGCGGGTGGAACACCGGGGAGCTGTTTTTT. As protein: CATSDPYTSGWNTGELFF.

This chain uses TRBV10-2 with TRBJ2-5; 15 bases align to TRBD2. V lost 5 bases, J lost 5 bases, and 6 bases stayed unmatched. Per the germline V gene, CDR1 is WSHSY and CDR2 is SAAADI. The CDR3 has 16 residues. As DNA, the CDR3 is TGCGCCAGCAGTACGGGACTAGCGGGAGGATTGGAGACCCAGTACTTC. This encodes CASSTGLAGGLETQYF.

This clonotype was counted a few times. Written as DNA, the CDR3 is TGTGCCAGCAGCTTGCCGGGAACCAAAAACATTCAGTACTTC. Amino acids: CASSLPGTKNIQYF. The rearrangement joins TRBV5-5 to TRBJ2-4; tentatively, D is TRBD2 (5 bases). The germline V gene encodes CDR1 SGHKS and CDR2 YYEKEE (reference sequence). Trimming stripped 1 base from V and 2 bases from J, with 7 bases between. CDR3 length: 14 amino acids.

This clonotype was detected only once. The chain joins TRBV7-9 to TRBJ1-5; D remains ambiguous. Germline V lookup: CDR1 SEHNR, CDR2 FQNEAQ (reference sequence). The CDR3 sequence is 13 residues long. The V end lost 3 bases, the J end lost 5 bases, and 8 bases lay between the germline ends. The CDR3 region has the DNA TGTGCCAGCAGCTTGAAGTCCGATCAGCCCCAGCATTTT. Its translation is CASSLKSDQPQHF.

The V call is TRBV21-1, the J call TRBJ1-2; the table assigns TRBD1, which was not confirmed against the DNA. TRBV21-1 is a pseudogene locus. This CDR3 is 14 amino acids long. The CDR3 DNA is TGTGCCAGCAGGATCAACAGGGCTAACTATGGCTACACCTTC. Its translation: CASRINRANYGYTF.

This chain connects TRBV6-1 to TRBJ2-3; a weak D match, TRBD2 (5 bases). The CDR3 has 17 residues. With 6 bases removed from V and 2 bases from J, the gap between germline ends came to 21 bases. Germline lookup yields CDR1 MNHNS and CDR2 SASEGT. CDR3 DNA: TGTGCCAGCAGGACCCGGACTGCAACCGAACCCACAGATACGCAGTATTTT. Protein: CASRTRTATEPTDTQYF.

This chain joins TRBV7-2 and TRBJ2-5; TRBD1 aligns across 9 bases. V was clipped by 5 bases and J by 5 bases; unmatched bases: 6. The CDR3 totals 14 residues. Germline V gives CDR1 SGHTA, CDR2 FQGNSA. CDR3 sequence (DNA): TGTGCCAGCAGCGGAACAGGGGGCGGGGAGACCCAGTACTTC. It encodes CASSGTGGGETQYF.

This clonotype was counted once. The V call is TRBV7-2, the J call TRBJ1-2, with D uncertain. V was trimmed by 3 bases and J by 4 bases, leaving 9 bases between them. This CDR3 comprises 13 residues. Germline CDR1 and CDR2: SGHTA and FQGNSA. CDR3 DNA: TGTGCCAGCAGCTTGGAGACCCCCTATGGCTACACCTTC. Residues: CASSLETPYGYTF.

This chain links TRBV27 with TRBJ1-6; D is unclear. This CDR3 has 17 amino acids. Per germline, CDR1 MNHEY and CDR2 SMNVEV (reference sequence). Trimming left V 2 bases short and J 0 bases short, with 11 bases between. CDR3 amino acids: CASSLRAQFSYNSPLHF. The CDR3 DNA reads as TGTGCCAGCAGTTTAAGGGCACAGTTCTCCTATAATTCACCCCTCCACTTT.

The chain employs TRBV18 and TRBJ1-2; D is possibly TRBD1 (6 bases). The CDR3 sequence is 15 residues long. In germline, CDR1 is KGHSH, CDR2 LQKENI. The germline V and J ends were trimmed by 2 bases and 6 bases, with 16 bases remaining between them. The CDR3: CASSPKKGQDDGYTF. Written as DNA, the CDR3 is TGTGCCAGCTCACCAAAAAAGGGACAAGATGATGGCTACACCTTC.

At least ten counts were recorded for this clonotype. This chain connects TRBV7-6 to TRBJ2-5; TRBD1 or TRBD2 may be the D gene (5 bases each). Looked up from germline, CDR1 is SGHVS and CDR2 is FNYEAQ. Trimming shortened V by 5 bases and J by 2 bases, and 12 bases separated the two germline ends. The CDR3 has 14 amino acids. The CDR3, as DNA: TGTGCCAGCAGCGTCCAGGGAGCACAAGAGACCCAGTACTTC. Protein: CASSVQGAQETQYF.